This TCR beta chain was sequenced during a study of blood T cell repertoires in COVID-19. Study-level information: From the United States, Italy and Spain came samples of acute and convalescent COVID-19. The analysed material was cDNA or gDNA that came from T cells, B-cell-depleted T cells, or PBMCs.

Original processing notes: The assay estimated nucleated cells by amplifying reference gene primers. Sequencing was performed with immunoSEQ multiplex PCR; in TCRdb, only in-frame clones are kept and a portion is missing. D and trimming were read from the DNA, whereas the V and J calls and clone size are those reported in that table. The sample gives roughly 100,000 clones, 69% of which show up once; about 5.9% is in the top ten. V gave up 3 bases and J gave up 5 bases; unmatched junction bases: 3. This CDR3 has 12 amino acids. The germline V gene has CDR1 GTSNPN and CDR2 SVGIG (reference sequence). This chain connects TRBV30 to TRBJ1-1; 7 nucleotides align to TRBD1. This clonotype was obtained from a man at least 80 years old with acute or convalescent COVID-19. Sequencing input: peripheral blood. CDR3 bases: TGTGCCTGGAGGACAGGGTCTACTGAAGCTTTCTTT. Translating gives CAWRTGSTEAFF.